The rows below give T cell receptor beta chains drawn from one sample of a study of T cells in Graves' hyperthyroidism and ophthalmopathy. TCRdb reprocessed the multiplex PCR reads with MiXCR, giving one entry per CDR3 protein. This sample has hundreds of thousands of distinct CDR3 sequences, with over 15% found just once. The sequenced sample consisted of blood. Every receptor here comes from a young woman with Graves' hyperthyroidism. CDR3s include the opening cysteine and the closing phenylalanine or tryptophan. Fields, in order: CDR3 length, clone size, J gene, V gene, D gene, CDR3 protein, CDR3 DNA. The D gene is left open where the match is weak. Rows give clone size only sometimes, using once, few, many, or a class for an expanded clone.

>14|few|TRBJ2-5|TRBV5-1|TRBD1
CASSLRGRFETQYF
TGCGCCAGCAGCTTGAGGGGGCGCTTCGAGACCCAGTACTTC
>13|many|TRBJ1-2|TRBV12-3/TRBV12-4|NA
CASSLKRNYGYTF
TGTGCCAGCAGTTTAAAGCGAAACTATGGCTACACCTTC
>13|many|TRBJ1-3|TRBV6-5|NA
CASRPGQGNTIYF
TGTGCCAGCAGGCCGGGACAAGGAAACACCATATATTTT
>15|few|TRBJ2-2|TRBV5-6|NA
CASSLAGDNTGELFF
TGTGCCAGCAGCTTGGCAGGGGATAACACCGGGGAGCTGTTTTTT
>18|many|TRBJ2-3|TRBV10-3|TRBD2
CAISLTGLAGGSTDTQYF
TGTGCCATCAGTTTAACGGGACTAGCGGGGGGAAGCACAGATACGCAGTATTTT
>16|NA|TRBJ1-5|TRBV10-3|NA
CAISESSPISNQPQHF
TGTGCCATCAGTGAGTCGTCACCGATTAGCAATCAGCCCCAGCATTTT
>14|NA|TRBJ1-6|TRBV6-1|TRBD1
CASTGGFYNSPLHF
TGTGCCAGCACAGGGGGTTTCTATAATTCACCCCTCCACTTT
>12|NA|TRBJ2-7|TRBV5-1|NA
CASSLTREEQYF
TGCGCCAGCAGCTTGACCAGGGAAGAGCAGTACTTC
>13|few|TRBJ1-1|TRBV15|NA
CATRAATNTEAFF
TGTGCCACCCGGGCAGCGACGAACACTGAAGCTTTCTTT
>15|NA|TRBJ2-5|TRBV4-1|TRBD1
CASSQDYRGEETQYF
TGCGCCAGCAGCCAAGACTACAGGGGGGAAGAGACCCAGTACTTC
>14|many|TRBJ1-5|TRBV20-1|NA
CSAGGRVGNQPQHF
TGCAGTGCTGGCGGGCGGGTTGGCAATCAGCCCCAGCATTTT
>14|many|TRBJ2-7|TRBV28|TRBD1
CASSFGQGDYEQYF
TGTGCCAGCAGTTTTGGGCAGGGGGACTACGAGCAGTACTTC
>15|many|TRBJ1-5|TRBV6-2/TRBV6-3|NA
CASSYKGRGNQPQHF
TGTGCCAGCAGTTACAAGGGACGTGGCAATCAGCCCCAGCATTTT
>15|NA|TRBJ2-5|TRBV20-1|TRBD2
CSARDAGGTKETQYF
TGCAGTGCTAGAGATGCTGGGGGGACTAAAGAGACCCAGTACTTC
>12|NA|TRBJ1-1|TRBV11-2|NA
CATQGGNTEAFF
TGTGCCACACAGGGTGGGAACACTGAAGCTTTCTTT
>13|many|TRBJ1-1|TRBV6-1|TRBD1
CASRVQGAGEAFF
TGTGCCAGCAGGGTACAGGGGGCAGGTGAAGCTTTCTTT
>14|many|TRBJ2-5|TRBV20-1|TRBD1
CSARKDRDQETQYF
TGCAGTGCTAGAAAGGACAGGGACCAAGAGACCCAGTACTTC
>11|many|TRBJ1-2|TRBV20-1|NA
CSARGGDGYTF
TGCAGTGCTAGGGGGGGGGATGGCTACACCTTC
>13|many|TRBJ2-7|TRBV10-3|TRBD1
CATIQGAMGEQYF
TGTGCCACCATTCAGGGGGCGATGGGGGAGCAGTACTTC
>16|many|TRBJ2-6|TRBV28|NA
CASSLGKTPGANVLIF
TGTGCCAGCAGCCTCGGGAAGACTCCTGGGGCCAACGTCCTGATTTTC
>15|NA|TRBJ1-5|TRBV3-1|NA
CASSQDHFRMKPQHF
TGTGCCAGCAGCCAAGATCACTTTCGTATGAAGCCCCAGCATTTT
>15|NA|TRBJ2-7|TRBV3-1|NA
CASSQESGSSYEQYF
TGTGCCAGCAGCCAAGAATCAGGCAGCTCCTACGAGCAGTACTTC
>16|many|TRBJ1-2|TRBV6-5|NA
CASSRQRGIANYGYTF
TGTGCCAGCAGTCGACAAAGAGGTATAGCTAACTATGGCTACACCTTC
>15|many|TRBJ2-5|TRBV5-1|NA
CASSFRDAQQETQYF
TGCGCCAGCAGCTTCCGGGACGCTCAGCAAGAGACCCAGTACTTC
>15|many|TRBJ1-1|TRBV7-2|NA
CASSLVRVPRTEAFF
TGTGCCAGCAGCTTAGTTCGGGTACCGAGGACTGAAGCTTTCTTT
>14|many|TRBJ1-2|TRBV5-1|NA
CASSPTSGGSGYTF
TGCGCCAGCAGCCCAACCTCGGGAGGATCGGGCTACACCTTC
>14|many|TRBJ2-7|TRBV5-1|NA
CASSGRDGRYEQYF
TGCGCCAGCAGCGGACGGGACGGGCGCTACGAGCAGTACTTC
>17|NA|TRBJ1-6|TRBV18|NA
CASSPPTGRGRGAPLHF
TGTGCCAGCTCACCCCCAACCGGGCGCGGACGCGGGGCACCCCTCCACTTT
>14|many|TRBJ2-2|TRBV20-1|NA
CSAPGQTNTGELFF
TGCAGTGCTCCCGGACAGACGAACACCGGGGAGCTGTTTTTT
>16|NA|TRBJ2-7|TRBV11-2|TRBD2
CASSLEASGGAGEQYF
TGTGCCAGCAGCTTAGAAGCTAGCGGGGGGGCCGGGGAGCAGTACTTC
>15|NA|TRBJ2-2|TRBV5-4|NA
CASSSTTGSAGELFF
TGTGCCAGCAGCTCTACCACAGGGTCGGCCGGGGAGCTGTTTTTT
>21|many|TRBJ1-3|TRBV4-3|TRBD1
CASSHLNFRDRPRKSGNTIYF
TGCGCCAGCAGCCACTTAAATTTCCGGGACAGGCCCAGAAAGAGTGGAAACACCATATATTTT
>14|NA|TRBJ1-2|TRBV7-2|NA
CASGYGEQNYGYTF
TGTGCCAGCGGTTATGGAGAACAGAACTATGGCTACACCTTC
>14|NA|TRBJ1-2|TRBV20-1|NA
CSARDVAILYGYTF
TGCAGTGCTAGAGATGTGGCCATCCTCTATGGCTACACCTTC
>15|once|TRBJ1-1|TRBV6-2/TRBV6-3|TRBD1
CASSKGALGVTEAFF
TGTGCCAGCAGTAAGGGGGCGCTTGGTGTCACTGAAGCTTTCTTT
>13|many|TRBJ2-5|TRBV6-5|TRBD2
CAVRRGAQETQYF
TGTGCCGTACGGCGGGGGGCACAAGAGACCCAGTACTTC
>14|many|TRBJ2-5|TRBV20-1|TRBD1
CSARGGQGEETQYF
TGCAGTGCTAGGGGGGGACAGGGCGAAGAGACCCAGTACTTC
>13|many|TRBJ1-2|TRBV6-5|NA
CASSIRVNYGYTF
TGTGCCAGCTCGATCCGGGTCAACTATGGCTACACCTTC
>14|many|TRBJ1-3|TRBV6-1|NA
CASSSGTAWATIYF
TGTGCCAGCAGCTCCGGGACGGCCTGGGCCACCATATATTTT
>16|many|TRBJ2-5|TRBV15|NA
CATSKKASVIQETQYF
TGTGCCACCAGCAAAAAGGCTAGCGTTATACAAGAGACCCAGTACTTC
>14|NA|TRBJ2-5|TRBV12-3/TRBV12-4|TRBD2
CATSISGGAETQYF
TGTGCCACCAGTATTAGCGGGGGGGCGGAGACCCAGTACTTC
>13|many|TRBJ1-2|TRBV15|NA
CATSRDLWSGYTF
TGTGCCACCAGCAGAGATCTATGGAGTGGCTACACCTTC
>16|many|TRBJ1-5|TRBV6-1|NA
CASSEARRGRGQPQHF
TGTGCCAGCAGTGAAGCGAGGAGAGGAAGGGGCCAGCCCCAGCATTTT
>11|many|TRBJ1-1|TRBV24-1|NA
CATSRQNEAFF
TGTGCCACCAGTAGGCAGAATGAAGCTTTCTTT
>14|many|TRBJ2-7|TRBV6-1|NA
CASSDYRNSYEQYF
TGTGCCAGCAGTGATTACAGGAACTCCTACGAGCAGTACTTC